This T cell receptor beta chain was sequenced in a study of T-cell memory formation after mild COVID-19. The CDR3 runs to 15 residues. After removal of 0 bases from V and 9 bases from J, the junction contained 8 bases not matched to a gene. Germline V lookup: CDR1 SEHNR, CDR2 FQNEAQ (reference sequence). TCRdb redid the calling of the 5' RACE reads with MiXCR, one entry per CDR3 protein. Of hundreds of thousands of distinct CDR3 sequences listed, roughly 21% are singletons. The chain uses TRBV7-9 and TRBJ2-1, with 7 bases lining up with TRBD2. The source is an adult woman who had mild COVID-19 (a few samples of this study predate the infection). Cell type and time point are not known. The sequencing input was PBMCs or a T cell subset sorted from them (not recorded which). CDR3: CASSLAGGSSVEQFF. The CDR3 DNA is TGTGCCAGCAGCTTAGCGGGCGGGAGCTCGGTTGAGCAGTTCTTC.